This T cell receptor beta chain emerged from a study of identical twins. cDNA molecules carried unique molecular identifiers, and template switching added a universal primer site. One entry per CDR3 protein results from TCRdb running MiXCR on the 5' RACE reads. Of fewer than 250,000 distinct CDR3 sequences in the sample, about 7.5% were seen once. Worth noting for this clonotype: Its antigen is unidentified.

This CDR3 has 11 residues. Per germline, CDR1 LGHDT and CDR2 YNNKEL (reference sequence). V lost 2 bases and J 6 bases, leaving 4 bases between the germline ends. Findings and limits, study-wide: The more abundant beta clonotypes in cord blood had fewer insertions, and memory repertoires did not show this. Invariant MAIT and iNKT cells may have partly biased zero-insertion analyses.

Separately, the same data were catalogued under a study of yellow fever vaccine responses in identical twins.

Sequencing was performed on memory (CD45RO+) T cells sorted from blood. The chain combines TRBV3-1 with TRBJ1-2; D unclear. This TCR derives from a woman under 30 in good health. The CDR3 here is CASSQQDGYTF. CDR3 coding DNA: TGTGCCAGCAGCCAACAGGATGGCTACACCTTC.